These T cell receptor beta chains were read from a single sample in a study of radiotherapy plus CTLA-4 blockade in lung cancer. Profiling relied on immunoSEQ multiplex PCR, and the TCRdb table lists in-frame clones only, not all of them. The table shows around 30,000 clones, with 60% to 80% occurring only once. This sample comprised peripheral blood, obtained from a patient treated with radiotherapy plus ipilimumab. The source is a human donor with non-small cell lung cancer whose response to radiotherapy plus ipilimumab could not be evaluated. CDR3s include the opening cysteine and the closing phenylalanine or tryptophan. The listing skips clone size in some rows; elsewhere it reads once, few, many or a size class.

cdr3_aa	v_call	clone_size	j_call
CASSLMLAGLSGANVLTF	TRBV7-8	-	TRBJ2-6
CASSLGTGMNTQYF	TRBV7-9	-	TRBJ2-3
CASSLGTSGHYEQYF	TRBV28	-	-
CASSIRLSARTGYEQYF	TRBV19	-	TRBJ2-7
CASSHGTPYEQYF	TRBV2	-	TRBJ2-7
CASSYSRVLMNTEAFF	TRBV6-5	-	TRBJ1-1
CASSPRLNTEAFF	TRBV4-3	-	TRBJ1-1
CASSGQGAEGYTF	TRBV6-1	-	TRBJ1-2
CSVEKGADTQYF	TRBV29-1	-	TRBJ2-3
CASSESGVSGNTIYF	TRBV10-1	-	TRBJ1-3
CASSSRSGRSFEQFF	TRBV11-2	once	TRBJ2-1
CASSLVMSLYNEQFF	TRBV11-2	-	TRBJ2-1
CASSPEQGVGETQYF	TRBV2	-	TRBJ2-5
CASSREGNTEAFF	TRBV5-1	-	TRBJ1-1
CASSQDPTGGTDTQYF	TRBV4-1	-	TRBJ2-3
CASRGTASYEQYF	TRBV27	-	TRBJ2-7
CASSPPLAGVSGELFF	TRBV27	-	TRBJ2-2
CASSQYSRERRTDTQYF	TRBV4-1	-	TRBJ2-3
CASSPGQLSPGYTF	TRBV6-5	-	TRBJ1-2
CASTGQRYSNQPQHF	TRBV6-6	-	TRBJ1-5
CSVAQGGLDQPQHF	TRBV29-1	-	TRBJ1-5
CASGSPTSPSYEQYF	TRBV12-5	-	TRBJ2-7
CASSFEVNTEAFF	TRBV2	-	TRBJ1-1
CASSLDQTYEQYF	TRBV5-4	-	TRBJ2-7
CASNSRGSNQPQHF	TRBV2	-	TRBJ1-5
CASSARLAGRDEQFF	TRBV25-1	-	TRBJ2-1
CASSSGQGKGMNTEAFF	TRBV7-2	-	TRBJ1-1
CASSLDRGLNTGELFF	TRBV11-2	-	TRBJ2-2
CASSLMTGVDNEQFF	TRBV5-1	-	TRBJ2-1
CASSFIPGGGYTF	TRBV7-2	-	TRBJ1-2
CASSFRQETQYF	TRBV27	-	TRBJ2-5
CASSQIPIAGGRYNEQFF	TRBV4-1	-	TRBJ2-1
CATSRTGLDNEQFF	TRBV15	-	TRBJ2-1
CSALRTDTQYF	TRBV20-1	-	TRBJ2-3
CASTGTSGTQETQYF	TRBV6-1	-	TRBJ2-5
CAWNSGPSLEQYF	TRBV30	-	TRBJ2-7
CASSYSGEKNEQYF	TRBV6-5	-	TRBJ2-7
CASRPTAGETQYF	TRBV27	-	TRBJ2-5
CASSLDRGGVRNEQFF	TRBV5-8	-	TRBJ2-1
CASSFRGFYSDEQYF	TRBV5-1	-	TRBJ2-7
CAISEAGGGNEQFF	TRBV10-3	-	TRBJ2-1
CASSPNPPGLGETQYF	TRBV27	-	TRBJ2-5
CAISEALTSTDTQYF	TRBV10-3	-	TRBJ2-3
CASSLLRGVEQYF	TRBV27	-	TRBJ2-7
CASSPHSSGRARSGELFF	TRBV5-1	-	TRBJ2-2
CASSPFSGGAYNEQFF	TRBV27	-	TRBJ2-1
CASRPWGGETDTQYF	TRBV28	-	TRBJ2-3
CASSEPGLAGATLETQYF	TRBV6-1	once	TRBJ2-5
CASTLTGGTEAFF	TRBV6-6	few	TRBJ1-1